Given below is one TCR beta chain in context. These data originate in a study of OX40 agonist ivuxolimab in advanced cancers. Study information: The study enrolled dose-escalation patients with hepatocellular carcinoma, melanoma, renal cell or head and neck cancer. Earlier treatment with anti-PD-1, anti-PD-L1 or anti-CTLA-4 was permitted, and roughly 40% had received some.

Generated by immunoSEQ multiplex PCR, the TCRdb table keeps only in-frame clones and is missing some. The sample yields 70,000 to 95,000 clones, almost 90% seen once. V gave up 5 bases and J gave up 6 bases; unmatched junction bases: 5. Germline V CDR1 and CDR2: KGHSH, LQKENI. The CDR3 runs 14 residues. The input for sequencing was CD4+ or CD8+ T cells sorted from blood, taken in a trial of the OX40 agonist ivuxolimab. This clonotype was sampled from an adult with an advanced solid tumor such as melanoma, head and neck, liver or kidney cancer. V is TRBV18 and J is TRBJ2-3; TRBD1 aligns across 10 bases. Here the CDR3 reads CASSTGQGGDTQYF. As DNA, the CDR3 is TGTGCCAGCTCAACAGGACAGGGGGGGGATACGCAGTATTTT.